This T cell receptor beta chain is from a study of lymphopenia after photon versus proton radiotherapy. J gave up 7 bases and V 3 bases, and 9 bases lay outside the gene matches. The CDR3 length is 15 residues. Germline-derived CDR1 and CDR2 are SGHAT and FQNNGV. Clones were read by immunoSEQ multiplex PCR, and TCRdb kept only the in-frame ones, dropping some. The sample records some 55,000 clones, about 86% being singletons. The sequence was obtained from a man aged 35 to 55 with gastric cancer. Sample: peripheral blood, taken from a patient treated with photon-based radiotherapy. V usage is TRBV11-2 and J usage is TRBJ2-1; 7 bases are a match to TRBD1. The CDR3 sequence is CASSFDRAVINEQFF. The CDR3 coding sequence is TGTGCCAGCAGCTTTGACAGGGCTGTTATAAATGAGCAGTTCTTC.